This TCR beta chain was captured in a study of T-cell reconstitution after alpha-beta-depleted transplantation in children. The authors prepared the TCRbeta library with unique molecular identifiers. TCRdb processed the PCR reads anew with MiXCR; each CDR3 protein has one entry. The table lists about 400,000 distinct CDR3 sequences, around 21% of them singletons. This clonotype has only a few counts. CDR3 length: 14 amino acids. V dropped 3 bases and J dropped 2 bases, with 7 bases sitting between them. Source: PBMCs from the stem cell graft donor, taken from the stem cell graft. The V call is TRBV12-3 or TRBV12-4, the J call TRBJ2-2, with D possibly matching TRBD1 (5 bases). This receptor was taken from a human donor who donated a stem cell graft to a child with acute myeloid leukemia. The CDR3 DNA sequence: TGTGCCAGCAGTTTCCAGGGCAACACCGGGGAGCTGTTTTTT. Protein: CASSFQGNTGELFF.